Each of the 27 T cell receptor beta chains below was sequenced from the same sample in a study of graft-versus-host responses after intestinal transplantation. Profiled with immunoSEQ multiplex PCR; TCRdb holds only in-frame clones, not every one. The table has 74,000 or so clones, over 80% seen once. Sequenced here: PBMCs, sampled 98 days after intestinal transplantation. These receptors were collected from a human patient who received an intestinal transplant, so some T cells may come from the graft donor.

This rearrangement joins TRBV9 to TRBJ2-7, with D possibly TRBD2 on 7 matching bases. The CDR3 is 14 amino acids. The germline V gene encodes CDR1 SGDLS and CDR2 YYNGEE. The ends were cut back, 0 bases at V and 5 bases at J, with 12 bases in the middle. For the CDR3, the DNA is TGTGCCAGCAGCGTAGCGGGGGGCAACCACGAGCAGTACTTC. Its protein product is CASSVAGGNHEQYF.

V usage is TRBV6-1 and J usage is TRBJ2-7; 11 bases align to TRBD2. The CDR3 has 16 amino acids. CDR1 is MNHNS and CDR2 is SASEGT in the germline V gene. Trimming at V came to 2 bases and at J to 6 bases, leaving 9 bases not matched to a gene. Here the CDR3 reads CASSEPTSGSRGEQYF. In DNA form, the CDR3 reads TGTGCCAGCAGTGAACCAACTAGCGGGAGTAGGGGCGAGCAGTACTTC.

The V gene is TRBV5-5, the J gene TRBJ2-7; TRBD1 is a possible D gene (5 bases). Trimming took 3 bases from V and 4 from J, leaving 14 bases between them. The CDR3 is 14 residues long. Germline V gives CDR1 SGHKS, CDR2 YYEKEE (reference sequence). The CDR3 DNA is TGTGCCAGCAGCTCGCCAGGGAAAAGGTACGAGCAGTACTTC. Its protein is CASSSPGKRYEQYF.

The chain's CDR3 is CASSYLGRTSGGSYEQYF. The CDR3 DNA reads TGTGCCAGCAGCTACCTGGGTAGGACTAGCGGGGGCTCCTACGAGCAGTACTTC. V usage is TRBV5-8 and J usage is TRBJ2-7; 13 nucleotides agree with TRBD2. CDR1 is SGHTS, CDR2 YDEGEE, per germline. V lost 3 bases, J lost 0 bases, and 9 bases stayed unmatched. This CDR3 comprises 18 residues.

This clone was observed a handful of times. The J gene is TRBJ2-2, the V gene TRBV2; D gene uncertain. The CDR3 length is 13 residues. Germline V gene lookup returns CDR1 SNHLY and CDR2 FYNNEI. The V end lost 3 bases, the J end lost 4 bases, and 6 bases lay between the germline ends. DNA for the CDR3: TGTGCCAGCAGTGAGGACCTCACCGGGGAGCTGTTTTTT. Translating it yields CASSEDLTGELFF.

This chain uses TRBV7-9 with TRBJ2-5, with 11 bases lining up with TRBD1. The CDR3 is made up of 16 amino acids. Germline V lookup: CDR1 SEHNR, CDR2 FQNEAQ (reference sequence). After removal of 4 bases from V and 1 base from J, the junction contained 5 bases not matched to a gene. Here the CDR3 DNA reads TGTGCCAGCAGCTCTGGGACAGGGGGTCTCCAAGAGACCCAGTACTTC. As protein: CASSSGTGGLQETQYF.

The V call is TRBV5-4, the J call TRBJ1-2; TRBD1 agrees at 7 bases. V shed 0 bases and J 5 bases; nucleotides not matched to a gene: 1. The CDR3 is 13 residues long. Germline lookup yields CDR1 SGHNT and CDR2 YYREEE (reference sequence). CDR3 nucleotides: TGTGCCAGCAGCTTGGACAGGGGATATGGCTACACCTTC. It encodes CASSLDRGYGYTF.

The chain carries TRBV6-1 and TRBJ2-5, with a weak D call TRBD2 (6 bases). CDR1 and CDR2 from the germline V gene are MNHNS and SASEGT. V was pared by 4 bases and J by 2 bases, with 11 bases between. This CDR3 spans 14 amino acids. The CDR3 region has the DNA TGTGCCAGCAGTGCGGGGGATCAACAAGAGACCCAGTACTTC. Translating gives CASSAGDQQETQYF.

As for this clone: The same CDR3 arises from other DNA sequences in this sample as well. The chain is built from TRBV6-5 and TRBJ1-1; D not certain. CDR1 and CDR2 (germline): MNHEY, SVGAGI. The CDR3 runs to 13 residues. V lost 1 base and J 1 base, leaving 4 bases between the germline ends. DNA for the CDR3: TGTGCCAGCAGTTACTATGGGAACACTGAAGCTTTCTTT. This codes for CASSYYGNTEAFF.

This clone appeared once. This CDR3 is CASSPGSTGYTF. CDR3 nucleotides: TGTGCCAGCAGCCCAGGGTCAACGGGCTACACCTTC. The chain is built from TRBV6-6 and TRBJ1-2; a possible D gene is TRBD1 (5 bases). This CDR3 has 12 residues. From germline, CDR1 is MNHNY and CDR2 SVGAGI (reference sequence). V was pared by 6 bases and J by 8 bases, with 13 bases between.

The chain carries TRBV4-1 and TRBJ1-1, with 11 nucleotides matching TRBD1. Germline CDR1 reads MGHRA; CDR2 reads YSYEKL. V dropped 4 bases and J dropped 10; count of bases not matched to a gene: 8. This CDR3 region has 14 residues. As DNA, the CDR3 is TGCGCCAGCAGCCCAGGACAGGGGGCGCGAGGAGCTTTCTTT. It yields the protein CASSPGQGARGAFF.

J is TRBJ1-2 and V is TRBV10-2, with a possible D match to TRBD1 (6 bases). The CDR3 loop spans 15 amino acids. The V end was cut by 4 bases, the J end by 2 bases, with 14 bases between. Germline V gene sequence: CDR1 WSHSY, CDR2 SAAADI. As DNA, the CDR3 is TGCGCCAGCAGTGTCTCCAGGGGCCTCAACTATGGCTACACCTTC. Its protein product is CASSVSRGLNYGYTF.

This clone was recorded a few times. V is TRBV7-3 and J is TRBJ2-2; no clear D gene. The CDR3 is made up of 13 amino acids. CDR1 and CDR2 from the germline V gene are SGHTA and FQGTGA. V lost 2 bases and J lost 3, with 4 bases in between. The CDR3 DNA sequence: TGTGCCAGCAGCTTAGGGGACACCGGGGAGCTGTTTTTT. Protein product: CASSLGDTGELFF.

In this sample, this clone turned up once. The chain couples TRBV2 to TRBJ2-1; D possibly corresponds to TRBD1 (7 bases). This CDR3 has 13 amino acids. Germline CDR1 and CDR2: SNHLY and FYNNEI. V dropped 8 bases and J dropped 9 bases, with 17 bases sitting between them. The CDR3, as DNA: TGTGCCAGCGACAGGGTCGGAGGGGCTGAGCAGTTCTTC. It translates to CASDRVGGAEQFF.

The chain recombines TRBV7-2 with TRBJ2-1; a weak D match, TRBD2 (5 bases). The length of the CDR3 is 12 residues. Trimming removed 5 bases from V and 9 bases from J, with 11 bases in between. The germline V gene encodes CDR1 SGHTA and CDR2 FQGNSA. CDR3 DNA sequence: TGTGCCAGCAGCCCAAACCGGGGTGAGCAGTTCTTC. Its translation is CASSPNRGEQFF. Variable domain in full (rest from reference TRBV7-2 and TRBJ2-1): GAGVSQSPSNKVTEKGKDVELRCDPISGHTALYWYRQSLGQGLEFLIYFQGNSAPDKSGLPSDRFSAERTGGSVSTLTIQRTQQEDSAVYLCASSPNRGEQFFGPGTRLTVL.

V and J are TRBV6-5 and TRBJ2-5; D is perhaps TRBD1 (7 bases). Germline V gene data show CDR1 as MNHEY and CDR2 as SVGAGI. This CDR3 contains 15 residues. The V end was cut by 0 bases, the J end by 2 bases, with 10 bases between. CDR3 nucleotide sequence: TGTGCCAGCAGTTACTCGGGGGGACAGCAAGAGACCCAGTACTTC. Amino acid sequence: CASSYSGGQQETQYF.

The genes are TRBV6-4 and TRBJ1-4, with TRBD1 matching over 8 bases. The V and J ends lost 2 bases and 1 base, in that order; junction bases with no gene match: 3. The CDR3 contains 16 residues. From germline, CDR1 is MRHNA and CDR2 SNTAGT. CDR3 coding DNA: TGTGCCAGCAGTGACAAAGACAGGGGAACTAATGAAAAACTGTTTTTT. As protein: CASSDKDRGTNEKLFF.

CDR3: CASSPSGTGTEKLFF. CDR3 sequence (DNA): TGTGCCAGCTCACCCTCCGGGACAGGAACGGAAAAACTGTTTTTT. The rearrangement links TRBV18 to TRBJ1-4, with TRBD1 identical over 8 bases. The CDR3 extends over 15 amino acids. Trimming took 3 bases from V and 8 from J; bases not matched to a gene: 8. CDR1 is KGHSH, CDR2 LQKENI, per germline.

The chain combines TRBV18 with TRBJ2-7, with D possibly called TRBD1 or TRBD2 (6 bases each). V was shortened by 0 bases and J by 6 bases, with 15 bases between the two germline ends. CDR1 and CDR2 from the germline V gene are KGHSH and LQKENI. CDR3 length equals 15 residues. CDR3 in amino acids: CASSPPSQGGGEQYF. CDR3 DNA: TGTGCCAGCTCACCACCTTCACAGGGAGGAGGCGAGCAGTACTTC.

The chain joins TRBV18 to TRBJ2-7; 11 bases agree with TRBD1. V trimming: 3 bases; J trimming: 2 bases; junction bases outside the gene matches: 9. The CDR3 spans 17 residues. The germline CDR1 and CDR2 sequences are KGHSH and LQKENI. In nucleotides, the CDR3 is TGTGCCAGCTCACCTCTTCCGGGACAGGGGGTCACCTACGAGCAGTACTTC. It encodes CASSPLPGQGVTYEQYF.

The V and J genes are TRBV7-6 and TRBJ1-1; D ambiguous. The CDR3 has 15 residues. Germline CDR1 SGHVS, CDR2 FNYEAQ. With 3 bases removed from V and 4 bases from J, the gap between germline ends came to 15 bases. CDR3 residues: CASSFSPGLSTEAFF. CDR3 coding DNA: TGTGCCAGCAGCTTTTCCCCGGGATTGAGCACTGAAGCTTTCTTT.

The rearrangement uses TRBV5-1 and TRBJ2-5, with 7 bases identical to TRBD2. CDR3 length: 18 amino acids. Germline loops: CDR1 SGHRS, CDR2 YFSETQ. J was trimmed by 1 base and V by 0 bases; bases with no gene match: 12. The CDR3 region is CASSLAIPSGTSQETQYF. As DNA, the CDR3 is TGCGCCAGCAGCTTGGCTATCCCTAGCGGTACTTCCCAAGAGACCCAGTACTTC.

This clone has only one observation. The chain joins TRBV27 to TRBJ2-1; TRBD2 matches at 11 bases. J was trimmed by 5 bases and V by 2 bases; bases with no gene match: 17. The germline CDR1 and CDR2 sequences are MNHEY and SMNVEV (reference sequence). The CDR3 contains 20 residues. In nucleotides, the CDR3 is TGTGCCAGCAGTTTACCCGGGGGGACTAGCGGCCGATCCGGGAACAATGAGCAGTTCTTC. It encodes CASSLPGGTSGRSGNNEQFF.

The V call is TRBV6-5, the J call TRBJ2-7, with 11 bases aligning to TRBD2. V lost 4 bases to trimming and J lost 0 bases; unmatched junction nucleotides: 2. Germline V gives CDR1 MNHEY, CDR2 SVGAGI. This CDR3 spans 15 amino acids. CDR3 amino acids: CASSFSGGDSYEQYF. The DNA for the CDR3 is TGTGCCAGCAGTTTTAGCGGGGGGGACTCCTACGAGCAGTACTTC.

The chain couples TRBV5-1 to TRBJ2-5, with 7 bases identical to TRBD1. The CDR3 has 16 amino acids. Germline values: CDR1 SGHRS, CDR2 YFSETQ. Trimming removed 6 bases from V and 4 bases from J; junction bases left unmatched: 15. This CDR3 is CASNLGDRAAGETQYF. In DNA, the CDR3 is TGCGCCAGCAATTTAGGAGACAGGGCAGCTGGAGAGACCCAGTACTTC.

The chain is built from TRBV6-5 and TRBJ2-3; D unresolved. This CDR3 spans 10 amino acids. The V gene lost 11 bases and the J gene lost 5 bases, with 8 bases spanning the gap. CDR1 and CDR2 (germline): MNHEY, SVGAGI. CDR3 bases: TGTGCCCTAGGAGAAGATACGCAGTATTTT. This gives the protein CALGEDTQYF.

The J gene is TRBJ1-1, the V gene TRBV29-1; no clear D gene. V was pared by 6 bases and J by 1 base, with 12 bases between. This CDR3 has 13 amino acids. Looked up from germline, CDR1 is SQVTM and CDR2 is ANQGSEA. In DNA, the CDR3 is TGCAGCGTGGTTGTAAGTTCGAACACTGAAGCTTTCTTT. This gives the protein CSVVVSSNTEAFF.